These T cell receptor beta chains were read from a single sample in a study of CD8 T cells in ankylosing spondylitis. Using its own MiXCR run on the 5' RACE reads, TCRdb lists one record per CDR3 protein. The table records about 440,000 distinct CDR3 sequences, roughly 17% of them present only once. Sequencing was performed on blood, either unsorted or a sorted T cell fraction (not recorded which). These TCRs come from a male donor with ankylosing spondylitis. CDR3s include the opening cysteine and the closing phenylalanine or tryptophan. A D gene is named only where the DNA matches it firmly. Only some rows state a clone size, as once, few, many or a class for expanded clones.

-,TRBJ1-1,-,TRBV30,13,TGTGCCTGGAGCGAGGGCGCCTACACTGAAGCTTTCTTT,CAWSEGAYTEAFF
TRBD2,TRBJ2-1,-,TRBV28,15,TGTGCCAGCAGTTTAGGGACTAGCGGGAGGTATGAGCAGTTCTTC,CASSLGTSGRYEQFF
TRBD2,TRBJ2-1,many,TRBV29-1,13,TGCAGCGTGCCGGGACTAGCACCCAATGAGCAGTTCTTC,CSVPGLAPNEQFF
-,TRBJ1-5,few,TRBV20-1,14,TGCAGTGCTAGGGGGGACACGGCGCTGGTGCCCCAGCATTTT,CSARGDTALVPQHF
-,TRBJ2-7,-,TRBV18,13,TGTGCCAGCTCTCCCCCGGGAGATTCTGAGCAGTACTTC,CASSPPGDSEQYF
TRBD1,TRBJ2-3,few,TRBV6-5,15,TGTGCCAGCAGTTACTCAGGGGGCATACCAGATACGCAGTATTTT,CASSYSGGIPDTQYF
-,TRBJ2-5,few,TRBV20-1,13,TGCAGTGCTAGAGAAGCCAGTGTTGGGACCCAGTACTTC,CSAREASVGTQYF
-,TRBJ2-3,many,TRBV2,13,TGCGCCAGCAGCGAAGGGGGGACAGATACGCAGTATTTT,CASSEGGTDTQYF
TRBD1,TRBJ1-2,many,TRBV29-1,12,TGCAGCGTACAGGGGTCGAACTATGGCTACACCTTC,CSVQGSNYGYTF
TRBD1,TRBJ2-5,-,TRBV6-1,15,TGTGCCAGCAGTGGCGCCGGGACAGCTCAAGAGACCCAGTACTTC,CASSGAGTAQETQYF
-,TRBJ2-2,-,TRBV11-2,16,TGTGCCAGCAGCTTAATCGCGGAGACGAACACCGGGGAGCTGTTTTTT,CASSLIAETNTGELFF
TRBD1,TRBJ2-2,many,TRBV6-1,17,TGTGCCAGCGATCCCGGGACAGGGGGCTTTAGCACCGGGGAGCTGTTTTTT,CASDPGTGGFSTGELFF
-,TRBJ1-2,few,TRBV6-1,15,TGTGCCAGCAGTGACCTAGGGGCCTCCAACTATGGCTACACCTTC,CASSDLGASNYGYTF
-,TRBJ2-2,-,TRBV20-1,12,TGCAGTGCTAGAGATTCACCCGGGGAGCTGTTTTTT,CSARDSPGELFF
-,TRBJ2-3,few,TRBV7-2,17,TGTGCCAGCAGCTTAGTGCTTAAGGCAGATAGCACAGATACGCAGTATTTT,CASSLVLKADSTDTQYF
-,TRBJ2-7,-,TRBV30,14,TGTGCCTGTCGCGTGGGCAGCAGGGCCTACGAGCAGTACTTC,CACRVGSRAYEQYF
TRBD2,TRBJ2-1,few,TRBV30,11,TGTGCCTGGAGTTGGGAGGGTGAGCAGTTCTTC,CAWSWEGEQFF
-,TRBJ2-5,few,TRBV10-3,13,TGTGCCATCGGGTTAGGGCCCCAAGAGACCCAGTACTTC,CAIGLGPQETQYF
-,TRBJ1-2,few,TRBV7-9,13,TGTGCCAGCAGCCCCCGGCGGGACGAGGGCTACACCTTC,CASSPRRDEGYTF
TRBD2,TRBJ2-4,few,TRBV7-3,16,TGTGCCAGCAGCTTAGGGGGCGCGGGGGGGAAAAACATTCAGTACTTC,CASSLGGAGGKNIQYF
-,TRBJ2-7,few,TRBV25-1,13,TGTGCCAGCAGTGAGACGGGGGTTTACGAGCAGTACTTC,CASSETGVYEQYF
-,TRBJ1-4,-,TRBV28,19,TGTGCCAGCAGTTTTGTGAGGGTTCGGTCGGGGGCCCCCCATGAAAAACTGTTTTTT,CASSFVRVRSGAPHEKLFF
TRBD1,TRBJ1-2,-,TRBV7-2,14,TGTGCCAGCAGCACCTACCGGACAGGGCCTGGCTACACCTTC,CASSTYRTGPGYTF
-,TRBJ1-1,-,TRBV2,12,TGTGCCAGCAGGGGCGACAACACTGAAGCTTTCTTT,CASRGDNTEAFF
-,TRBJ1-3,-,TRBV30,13,TGTGCCTGGAAGAGGACAGATGGAAACACCATATATTTT,CAWKRTDGNTIYF
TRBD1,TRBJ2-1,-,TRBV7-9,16,TGTGCCAGCCCTGGACAGGGGGGGGACGGGTTCTATGAGCAGTTCTTC,CASPGQGGDGFYEQFF
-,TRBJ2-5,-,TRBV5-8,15,TGTGCCAGCAGCAGGCCCGGGAAGGGGGGAGAGACCCAGTACTTC,CASSRPGKGGETQYF
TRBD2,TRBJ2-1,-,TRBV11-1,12,TGTGCCAGCAGCTTAGTTAGCGGGAGTACGTTCTTC,CASSLVSGSTFF
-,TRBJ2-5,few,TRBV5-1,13,TGCGCCAGCAGCCTATGGGCCGAAGAGACCCAGTACTTC,CASSLWAEETQYF
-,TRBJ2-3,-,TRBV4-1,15,TGCGCCAGCAAGGTGACTGCACGTAGCACAGATACGCAGTATTTT,CASKVTARSTDTQYF
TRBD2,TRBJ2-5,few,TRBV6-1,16,TGTGCCAGCAGTGCCAGACTAGCGGGGGGCCAAGAGACCCAGTACTTC,CASSARLAGGQETQYF
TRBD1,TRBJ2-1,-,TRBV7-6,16,TGTGCCAGCAGCTTAGGCCCCCCGGGACAGGGGTTTGAGCAGTTCTTC,CASSLGPPGQGFEQFF
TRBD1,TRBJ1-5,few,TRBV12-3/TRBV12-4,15,TGTGCCAGCAGTTTGGACAGGGGAGGGACTCAGCCCCAGCATTTT,CASSLDRGGTQPQHF
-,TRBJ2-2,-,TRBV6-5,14,TGTGCCAGCAGTTACCCAGGGAGCGCCGGGGAGCTGTTTTTT,CASSYPGSAGELFF
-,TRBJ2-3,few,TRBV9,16,TGTGCCAGCAGTCTCGCTGTTAGCGGAGTCACAGATACGCAGTATTTT,CASSLAVSGVTDTQYF
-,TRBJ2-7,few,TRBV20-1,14,TGCAGTGCTCCGTCCCGGTCGAGCTCCTACGAGCAGTACTTC,CSAPSRSSSYEQYF
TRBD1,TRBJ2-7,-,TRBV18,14,TGTGCCAGCTCAGCCTCGGGACAGTCGGGGGAGCAGTACTTC,CASSASGQSGEQYF
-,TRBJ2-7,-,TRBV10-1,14,TGCGCCAGCAGTGAGGCTAATCGCCCCTACGAGCAGTACTTC,CASSEANRPYEQYF
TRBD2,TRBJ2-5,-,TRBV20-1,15,TGCAGTGCTTACCGGACTAGCGGCCTCCAAGAGACCCAGTACTTC,CSAYRTSGLQETQYF
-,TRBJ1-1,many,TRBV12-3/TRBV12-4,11,TGTGCCAGCAGTGCCTACACTGAAGCTTTCTTT,CASSAYTEAFF
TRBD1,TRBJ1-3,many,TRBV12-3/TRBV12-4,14,TGTGCCAGCAGGCCGGACAGGGCTGGAAACACCATATATTTT,CASRPDRAGNTIYF